The 7 T cell receptor beta chains below come from one sample, sequenced in a study of shared clonotypes between healthy human individuals. Profiling relied on immunoSEQ multiplex PCR, and the TCRdb table lists in-frame clones only, not all of them. The repertoire includes roughly 850,000 clones, 95% to 97% of them detected once, and less than 0.25% sits in the top ten. It was CD45RO-negative cells, positively selected for CCR7, that made up naive CD8 cells, with terminally differentiated effector memory CD45RA+ cells excluded. What was sequenced was naive CD8+ T cells sorted from blood. Receptors originate from a man under 40 in good health.

The chain is built from TRBV4-3 and TRBJ2-7; 9 bases are a match to TRBD2. The CDR3 loop spans 15 amino acids. Looked up from germline, CDR1 is LGHNA and CDR2 is YSLEER. V was clipped by 0 bases and J by 7 bases; unmatched bases: 7. DNA of the CDR3: TGCGCCAGCAGCCAAGAAGCTAGCGGGATCGGGGAGCAGTACTTC. Amino acid sequence: CASSQEASGIGEQYF.

V usage is TRBV20-1 and J usage is TRBJ1-1; no firm D call. V lost 0 bases and J 8 bases, leaving 7 bases between the germline ends. This CDR3 contains 11 residues. CDR1 and CDR2 from the germline V gene are DFQATT and SNEGSKA (reference sequence). The CDR3 nucleotides are TGCAGTGCTAGAGAGGTAAAGGAAGCTTTCTTT. Translating it yields CSAREVKEAFF.

This clone occurred a few times. The CDR3 sequence: CASSESGRQPQHF. CDR3 DNA: TGTGCCAGCAGTGAATCGGGGAGGCAGCCCCAGCATTTT. The gene calls are TRBV6-1 and TRBJ1-5; no clear D. The germline V gene encodes CDR1 MNHNS and CDR2 SASEGT. The germline V and J ends were trimmed by 2 bases and 7 bases, with 9 bases remaining between them. The length of the CDR3 is 13 residues.

The chain combines TRBV4-3 with TRBJ2-7; TRBD2 aligns across 8 bases. Losses at the gene ends were 2 bases for V and 3 bases for J; bases not matched to a gene: 6. The CDR3 loop spans 15 amino acids. Germline CDR1 LGHNA, CDR2 YSLEER. The CDR3 spells CASSQSHSGNYEQYF. The CDR3 nucleotides are TGCGCCAGCAGCCAATCCCATAGCGGGAACTACGAGCAGTACTTC.

The rearrangement uses TRBV5-8 and TRBJ2-5, with D maybe TRBD1 (6 bases). The CDR3 is 14 residues long. V was trimmed by 4 bases and J by 7 bases, leaving 17 bases between them. Per germline, CDR1 SGHTS and CDR2 YDEGEE. The CDR3 sequence: CASSGRQGIRTQYF. The DNA of the CDR3 is TGTGCCAGCAGCGGGCGTCAGGGGATCAGGACCCAGTACTTC.

The chain has TRBV29-1 and TRBJ2-5; D not certain. Between the trimmed V and J ends, which lost 7 bases and 5 bases, there was a span of 11 bases. Germline lookup yields CDR1 SQVTM and CDR2 ANQGSEA. This CDR3 spans 11 amino acids. DNA for the CDR3: TGCAGCGAGGGAAACCGGGAGACCCAGTACTTC. This encodes CSEGNRETQYF. Complete variable domain (other parts from reference TRBV29-1 and TRBJ2-5): SAVISQKPSRDICQRGTSLTIQCQVDSQVTMMFWYRQQPGQSLTLIATANQGSEATYESGFVIDKFPISRPNLTFSTLTVSNMSPEDSSIYLCSEGNRETQYFGPGTRLLVL.

V usage is TRBV5-4 and J usage is TRBJ1-1; D call uncertain. V was shortened by 0 bases and J by 5 bases, with 8 bases between the two germline ends. Germline V lookup: CDR1 SGHNT, CDR2 YYREEE (reference sequence). The CDR3 covers 13 residues. The CDR3 DNA reads as TGTGCCAGCAGCTTGGCCAAGGCAACTGAAGCTTTCTTT. Its protein is CASSLAKATEAFF.